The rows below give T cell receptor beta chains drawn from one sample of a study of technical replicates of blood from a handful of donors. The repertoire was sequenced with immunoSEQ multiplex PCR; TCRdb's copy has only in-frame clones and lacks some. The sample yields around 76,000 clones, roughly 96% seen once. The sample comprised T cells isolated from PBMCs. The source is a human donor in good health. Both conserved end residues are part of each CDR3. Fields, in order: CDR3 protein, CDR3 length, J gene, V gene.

CASSSRLDTEAFF | 13 | TRBJ1-1 | TRBV2
CASSPDFGYEQYF | 13 | TRBJ2-7 | TRBV27
CATSRLGSSPNEQFF | 15 | TRBJ2-1 | TRBV15
CASSSRYEQYF | 11 | TRBJ2-7 | TRBV7-2
CASSTGQGSFRQPQHF | 16 | TRBJ1-5 | TRBV7-9
CSAEVVAGSTDTQYF | 15 | TRBJ2-3 | TRBV29-1
CASTTSPYGMNTEAFF | 16 | TRBJ1-1 | TRBV5-1
CASSVLGRGEGNQPQHF | 17 | TRBJ1-5 | TRBV6-1
CSVGDRGSGNTIYF | 14 | TRBJ1-3 | TRBV29-1
CASSRLLLQGSNQPQHF | 17 | TRBJ1-5 | TRBV5-6
CASTSGQEHRQTEQYF | 16 | TRBJ2-7 | TRBV6-6
CASSVTGSGDYGYTF | 15 | TRBJ1-2 | TRBV9
CASSLGRKTYEQYF | 14 | TRBJ2-7 | TRBV7-8
CASSFASGNEQFF | 13 | TRBJ2-1 | TRBV7-9
CASSHGQGALDEKLFF | 16 | TRBJ1-4 | TRBV5-4
CASSEETSGVTDTQYF | 16 | TRBJ2-3 | TRBV6-1
CASLPLSQQARIYEQYF | 17 | TRBJ2-7 | TRBV19
CSVGITGARAFF | 12 | TRBJ1-1 | TRBV29-1
CASSLAGPYEQYF | 13 | TRBJ2-7 | TRBV5-6
CASRLEQGTEAFF | 13 | TRBJ1-1 | TRBV6-1